The 17 T cell receptor beta chains below come from one sample, sequenced in a study of blood T cell repertoires in COVID-19. The method was immunoSEQ multiplex PCR; TCRdb's version includes in-frame clones alone and lacks a portion of them. This sample has roughly 140,000 clones; 84% occur once, and the top ten carry 7.2%. Sequenced: peripheral blood. Receptor source: a woman between 45 and 60 years old in a cohort sampled during active or convalescent COVID-19.

The gene calls are TRBV30 and TRBJ1-2; possibly TRBD1 for D (5 bases). The ends were cut back, 8 bases at V and 5 bases at J, with 12 bases in the middle. Germline values: CDR1 GTSNPN, CDR2 SVGIG (reference sequence). The length of the CDR3 is 11 residues. The CDR3 nucleotides read TGTGCCGGAGGGCAGGGTTATGGCTACACCTTC. Protein product: CAGGQGYGYTF.

The CDR3 here is CASSGQGYPQETQYF. CDR3 DNA sequence: TGTGCCAGTAGTGGGCAGGGGTACCCTCAAGAGACCCAGTACTTC. The V and J genes are TRBV19 and TRBJ2-7; a possible D gene is TRBD1 (6 bases). The end of the DNA is better explained by TRBJ2-5, so the J call may be wrong. The CDR3 runs to 15 residues. Germline loops: CDR1 LNHDA, CDR2 SQIVND (reference sequence).

V gene TRBV11-1 combines with J gene TRBJ2-7; TRBD1 matches at 7 bases. Germline V gene sequence: CDR1 SGHAT, CDR2 FQDESV (reference sequence). The trim removed 1 base at V and 0 bases at J, leaving 3 bases unmatched. This CDR3 comprises 15 residues. CDR3: CASSLVGGTSYEQYF. CDR3 sequence (DNA): TGTGCCAGCAGCTTAGTAGGGGGCACCTCCTACGAGCAGTACTTC.

The J gene is TRBJ2-1, the V gene TRBV3-1 (or the pseudogene TRBV3-2); no clear D. Looked up from germline, CDR1 is LGHDT and CDR2 is YNNKEL (reference sequence). The V gene lost 3 bases and the J gene lost 5 bases, with 8 bases spanning the gap. The CDR3 is 13 residues long. In DNA, the CDR3 is TGTGCCAGCAGCCAGACGGGTAACAATGAGCAGTTCTTC. Its translation: CASSQTGNNEQFF.

This chain joins TRBV6-2 or TRBV6-3 and TRBJ2-7, with 11 bases matching TRBD1. V gave up 4 bases and J gave up 7 bases; unmatched junction bases: 9. Germline V gene data show CDR1 as MNHEY and CDR2 as SVGEGT. The length of the CDR3 is 15 residues. As DNA, the CDR3 is TGTGCCAGCAGTTGGGACAGGGGGTTCGTCCGGGAGCAGTACTTC. This sequence encodes CASSWDRGFVREQYF.

V usage is TRBV7-2 and J usage is TRBJ1-1, with a tentative D call TRBD1 (5 bases). CDR1 and CDR2 from the germline V gene are SGHTA and FQGNSA. Deletions cut 1 base from V and 6 bases from J, with 12 bases between. This CDR3 has 14 amino acids. CDR3 residues: CASSLEQGRAEAFF. DNA of the CDR3: TGTGCCAGCAGCTTAGAGCAGGGTAGGGCTGAAGCTTTCTTT.

The chain recombines TRBV6-6 with TRBJ2-7; the D gene is possibly TRBD2 (6 bases). Trimming removed 5 bases from V and 6 bases from J, with 32 bases in between. Germline-derived CDR1 and CDR2 are MNHNY and SVGAGI (reference sequence). The CDR3 runs 19 residues. The CDR3 sequence is CASSRQSADTGDSRVEQYF. CDR3 nucleotide sequence: TGTGCCAGCAGTCGCCAATCCGCCGATACGGGGGACTCGAGGGTCGAGCAGTACTTC.

The chain is built from TRBV6-2 or TRBV6-3 and TRBJ1-1; a possible D gene is TRBD1 (6 bases). The CDR3 runs 18 residues. The germline gives CDR1 MNHEY, CDR2 SVGEGT. V dropped 4 bases and J dropped 1 base, with 22 bases sitting between them. The CDR3 DNA follows: TGTGCCAGCAGTTTGCAAAAAACAGGGTCCGGGGAGAACACTGAAGCTTTCTTT. It translates to CASSLQKTGSGENTEAFF.

The rearrangement links TRBV19 to TRBJ2-3; possibly TRBD1 for D (6 bases). The CDR3 consists of 15 residues. The germline CDR1 and CDR2 sequences are LNHDA and SQIVND (reference sequence). V lost 2 bases to trimming and J lost 5 bases, with 14 bases between them. DNA for the CDR3: TGTGCCAGTAGTATATCTGGGCTAGGGGGAGATACGCAGTATTTT. Translated: CASSISGLGGDTQYF.

V gene TRBV15 combines with J gene TRBJ1-5; D gene ambiguous. This CDR3 region has 13 residues. The germline CDR1 and CDR2 sequences are LNHNV and YYDKDF (reference sequence). The V end lost 2 bases, the J end lost 5 bases, and 7 bases lay between the germline ends. The CDR3 is CATSRPHDQPQHF. The CDR3, as DNA: TGTGCCACCAGCAGACCCCATGATCAGCCCCAGCATTTT.

The rearrangement links TRBV30 to TRBJ1-2; D is uncertain. CDR1 GTSNPN and CDR2 SVGIG come from the germline V gene (reference sequence). V was clipped by 0 bases and J by 8 bases, with 16 bases between them. The CDR3 sequence is 14 residues long. The CDR3 sequence is CAWSVQPSSAGYTF. The CDR3 bases are TGTGCCTGGAGTGTACAGCCCAGCTCAGCCGGCTACACCTTC.

The chain has TRBV7-2 and TRBJ2-1, with D tentatively TRBD1 (5 bases). The germline V and J ends were trimmed by 1 base and 5 bases, with 6 bases remaining between them. CDR1 and CDR2 (germline): SGHTA, FQGNSA. This CDR3 is 13 amino acids long. The CDR3 bases are TGTGCCAGCAGCTTAGGACAGAACAATGAGCAGTTCTTC. This translates into CASSLGQNNEQFF.

The J gene is TRBJ2-7, the V gene TRBV6-5; a possible D gene is TRBD2 (5 bases). The CDR3 has 15 amino acids. V was shortened by 7 bases and J by 1 base, with 17 bases between the two germline ends. Germline V gene sequence: CDR1 MNHEY, CDR2 SVGAGI. The CDR3 protein is CASTTGMSSSYEQYF. The CDR3 bases are TGTGCCAGCACCACCGGGATGTCGAGTTCCTACGAGCAGTACTTC.

The V and J genes are TRBV4-1 and TRBJ2-1; TRBD2 agrees at 7 bases. Trimming cost V 0 bases and J 4 bases; bases outside gene matches: 6. The CDR3 totals 16 residues. Germline values: CDR1 MGHRA, CDR2 YSYEKL. This CDR3 is CASSQDGGGLYNEQFF. CDR3 DNA sequence: TGCGCCAGCAGCCAAGATGGCGGGGGATTATACAATGAGCAGTTCTTC.

This chain connects TRBV11-1 to TRBJ1-5, with 7 bases matching TRBD1. V shed 0 bases and J 9 bases; nucleotides not matched to a gene: 2. CDR1 is SGHAT and CDR2 is FQDESV in the germline V gene (reference sequence). This CDR3 is built from 13 residues. The CDR3, as DNA: TGTGCCAGCAGCTTAGCAGGGGGCTGGCCCCAGCATTTT. Amino acid sequence: CASSLAGGWPQHF.

The chain couples TRBV9 to TRBJ2-3; 11 bases are shared with TRBD2. CDR3 length: 15 amino acids. The V and J ends lost 4 bases and 1 base, in that order; junction bases with no gene match: 2. The germline V gene encodes CDR1 SGDLS and CDR2 YYNGEE. The chain's CDR3 is CASSSGLAGTDTQYF. In DNA, the CDR3 is TGTGCCAGCAGCTCGGGACTAGCGGGCACAGATACGCAGTATTTT.

The chain couples TRBV19 to TRBJ2-1; 10 nucleotides agree with TRBD2. CDR3 size: 16 residues. Losses at the gene ends were 4 bases for V and 2 bases for J; bases not matched to a gene: 5. CDR1 and CDR2 (germline): LNHDA, SQIVND (reference sequence). CDR3 sequence reads: CASSTSAGGPYNEQFF. DNA for the CDR3: TGTGCCAGTAGTACATCAGCGGGGGGGCCCTACAATGAGCAGTTCTTC.